One and the same sample provided the 22 T cell receptor beta chains below, sequenced in a study of blood T cell repertoires in COVID-19. The protocol was immunoSEQ multiplex PCR, while the TCRdb copy is restricted to in-frame clones and leaves out a portion. The sample holds about 200,000 clones, roughly three quarters seen once. Source material: PBMCs or T cells enriched from blood (not recorded which). The receptors were sampled from a woman aged 45-59 years with acute COVID-19.

Here the CDR3 DNA reads TGTGCCAGCAGCTCTACTAGCGGGGTTGGGGATGAGCAGTTCTTC. Protein sequence: CASSSTSGVGDEQFF. This chain joins TRBV7-8 and TRBJ2-1; 10 bases line up with TRBD2. The CDR3 loop spans 15 amino acids. The V gene's germline CDR1 is SGHVS and CDR2 FQNEAQ. The V gene end was trimmed by 4 bases and the J gene end by 8 bases; junction bases not matched to a gene: 8.

V and J are TRBV18 and TRBJ1-1; no reliable D call. This CDR3 contains 14 residues. The V and J ends lost 6 bases and 6 bases respectively, with 17 bases between them. Germline values: CDR1 KGHSH, CDR2 LQKENI. The CDR3 DNA reads TGTGCCAGCTCCTTGTCCTCGCTCAGTGCTGAAGCTTTCTTT. This sequence encodes CASSLSSLSAEAFF.

V gene TRBV7-9 combines with J gene TRBJ1-5, with TRBD1 as a possible D gene (5 bases). V gave up 5 bases and J gave up 5 bases, with 7 bases separating them. This CDR3 region has 12 residues. CDR1 is SEHNR and CDR2 is FQNEAQ in the germline V gene (reference sequence). CDR3 sequence: CASSRGDQPQHF. As DNA, the CDR3 is TGTGCCAGCAGCCGGGGGGATCAGCCCCAGCATTTT.

This rearrangement joins TRBV19 to TRBJ1-1, with D uncertain. V gave up 5 bases and J gave up 2 bases, with 12 bases separating them. The CDR3 length is 14 residues. The germline gives CDR1 LNHDA, CDR2 SQIVND (reference sequence). The CDR3 nucleotides are TGTGCCAGTAGTCCTGTGAACATCAACACTGAAGCTTTCTTT. Protein product: CASSPVNINTEAFF.

This sequence joins TRBV6-5 and TRBJ2-5; 8 bases are a match to TRBD1. The J segment lost 3 bases and the V segment lost 6 bases, leaving 6 bases of the junction unmatched. This CDR3 spans 14 amino acids. Germline-derived CDR1 and CDR2 are MNHEY and SVGAGI. The CDR3 DNA reads TGTGCCAGCAGCCTAAACAGGGGGGAAGAGACCCAGTACTTC. Protein: CASSLNRGEETQYF.

This clone was found once. The CDR3 DNA is TGTGCCAGCGGCCGGGACAGGGTGGCCGGGGAGCTGTTTTTT. This translates into CASGRDRVAGELFF. The rearrangement links TRBV28 to TRBJ2-2, with 9 bases lining up with TRBD1. Germline trimming cut 8 bases from V and 6 bases from J; bases unmatched to any gene: 7. This CDR3 comprises 14 residues. In germline, CDR1 is MDHEN, CDR2 SYDVKM. The whole variable domain, remainder taken from reference TRBV28 and TRBJ2-2, is DVKVTQSSRYLVKRTGEKVFLECVQDMDHENMFWYRQDPGLGLRLIYFSYDVKMKEKGDIPEGYSVSREKKERFSLILESASTNQTSMYLCASGRDRVAGELFFGEGSRLTVL.

The rearrangement uses TRBV4-2 and TRBJ2-1; no clear D gene. This CDR3 contains 12 residues. Germline CDR1 is LGHNA and CDR2 is YNFKEQ. V lost 0 bases and J lost 12, with 9 bases in between. The CDR3 DNA reads as TGTGCCAGCAGCCAAGATAGGAGCGCGCAGTTCTTC. Its translation: CASSQDRSAQFF.

The chain carries TRBV5-5 and TRBJ2-7; no clear D gene. Trimming shortened V by 1 base and J by 3 bases, and 8 bases separated the two germline ends. Germline V gene data show CDR1 as SGHKS and CDR2 as YYEKEE (reference sequence). This CDR3 spans 13 amino acids. This chain's CDR3 is CASSLNYGYEQYV. For the CDR3, the DNA is TGTGCCAGCAGCTTGAACTATGGCTACGAGCAGTACGTC.

J is TRBJ1-1 and V is TRBV19, with a tentative D call TRBD1 (5 bases). The CDR3 length is 13 residues. Germline lookup yields CDR1 LNHDA and CDR2 SQIVND (reference sequence). V was clipped by 9 bases and J by 11 bases, with 22 bases between them. CDR3 nucleotides: TGTGCCAGCCACCCCTGGGGCTCCCCCGGGGCTTTCTTT. Translation gives CASHPWGSPGAFF. The complete variable domain, with remaining parts taken from reference TRBV19 and TRBJ1-1, reads DGGITQSPKYLFRKEGQNVTLSCEQNLNHDAMYWYRQDPGQGLRLIYYSQIVNDFQKGDIAEGYSVSREKKESFPLTVTSAQKNPTAFYLCASHPWGSPGAFFGQGTRLTVV.

To note about this clone: The same CDR3 is also encoded by other DNA sequences in this sample. The rearrangement joins TRBV7-2 to TRBJ2-5; unclear D gene. Trimming shortened V by 5 bases and J by 0 bases, and 4 bases separated the two germline ends. This CDR3 has 12 amino acids. CDR1 and CDR2 (germline): SGHTA, FQGNSA. In DNA form, the CDR3 reads TGTGCCAGCAGCCCGTACCAAGAGACCCAGTACTTC. It specifies CASSPYQETQYF.

The table lists this clone with a few counts. The rearrangement uses TRBV5-1 and TRBJ1-1; D is perhaps TRBD1 (6 bases). Deletions cut 4 bases from V and 0 bases from J, with 13 bases between. CDR3 length: 15 amino acids. The germline gives CDR1 SGHRS, CDR2 YFSETQ. The DNA of the CDR3 is TGCGCCAGCAGCCTAAGGACAGTAATGAACACTGAAGCTTTCTTT. Translating gives CASSLRTVMNTEAFF.

This chain joins TRBV2 and TRBJ1-1; 11 nucleotides align to TRBD1. The CDR3 runs 18 residues. Trimming removed 0 bases from V and 0 bases from J; junction bases left unmatched: 6. Germline loops: CDR1 SNHLY, CDR2 FYNNEI. This CDR3 reads CASSEAGTGGRMNTEAFF. CDR3 sequence (DNA): TGTGCCAGCAGTGAAGCGGGGACAGGGGGACGCATGAACACTGAAGCTTTCTTT.

The V gene is TRBV7-9, the J gene TRBJ1-5, with TRBD1 as a possible D gene (6 bases). CDR1 is SEHNR and CDR2 is FQNEAQ in the germline V gene (reference sequence). The CDR3 has 17 amino acids. Trimming left V 5 bases short and J 3 bases short, with 20 bases between. The CDR3 is CASSRGGQGVPNQPQHF. The CDR3 bases are TGTGCCAGCAGCCGGGGGGGACAAGGAGTTCCCAATCAGCCCCAGCATTTT.

V is TRBV27 and J is TRBJ1-4, with 8 bases that match TRBD1. The CDR3 contains 17 residues. Germline V gene sequence: CDR1 MNHEY, CDR2 SMNVEV (reference sequence). V lost 1 base to trimming and J lost 0 bases; unmatched junction nucleotides: 4. The CDR3, as DNA: TGTGCCAGCAGTTTATATTGGACAGGGACAACTAATGAAAAACTGTTTTTT. It yields the protein CASSLYWTGTTNEKLFF.

The chain couples TRBV6-5 to TRBJ1-2; 8 positions agree with TRBD1. Losses at the gene ends were 6 bases for V and 7 bases for J; bases not matched to a gene: 7. CDR1 and CDR2 (germline): MNHEY, SVGAGI. The CDR3 is 13 amino acids. Written as DNA, the CDR3 is TGTGCCAGCAGAGGACAGGGTCGGCTTGGCTACACCTTC. Translated, it gives CASRGQGRLGYTF.

This chain joins TRBV27 and TRBJ1-1; 9 nucleotides match TRBD1. The V and J ends lost 6 bases and 9 bases, in that order; junction bases with no gene match: 14. CDR3 length: 15 residues. Germline values: CDR1 MNHEY, CDR2 SMNVEV (reference sequence). CDR3 nucleotides: TGTGCCAGCAGGTCTGCCGGGACAGGGTTAAAAAAAGCTTTCTTT. Translation: CASRSAGTGLKKAFF.

V gene TRBV27 combines with J gene TRBJ2-5; D is possibly TRBD1 (5 bases). The CDR3 covers 13 residues. V gave up 5 bases and J gave up 2 bases, with 9 bases separating them. CDR1 and CDR2 from the germline V gene are MNHEY and SMNVEV (reference sequence). CDR3 sequence (DNA): TGTGCCAGCAGTCCCCCAGGGCAAGAGACCCAGTACTTC. Translated, it gives CASSPPGQETQYF.

CDR3 nucleotides: TGTGCCAGCAGCCCTACTAGCGGGGGGGCCACCGGGGAGCTGTTTTTT. The encoded protein is CASSPTSGGATGELFF. V usage is TRBV2 and J usage is TRBJ2-2; 13 bases line up with TRBD2. J was trimmed by 4 bases and V by 6 bases; bases with no gene match: 5. CDR3 length equals 16 residues. The V gene's germline CDR1 is SNHLY and CDR2 FYNNEI.

The CDR3 here is CASTRGLVGFNTGELFF. Here the CDR3 DNA reads TGTGCCAGCACACGGGGATTAGTGGGGTTTAACACCGGGGAGCTGTTTTTT. The chain uses TRBV5-4 and TRBJ2-2; TRBD2 might be the D (5 bases). The germline V and J ends were trimmed by 6 bases and 2 bases, with 20 bases remaining between them. Per germline, CDR1 SGHNT and CDR2 YYREEE (reference sequence). This CDR3 comprises 17 residues.

The chain carries TRBV5-6 and TRBJ2-5; 9 bases fit TRBD2. Germline CDR1 SGHDT, CDR2 YYEEEE. The CDR3 spans 17 residues. The V gene end was trimmed by 0 bases and the J gene end by 2 bases; junction bases not matched to a gene: 8. The CDR3, as DNA: TGTGCCAGCAGCTTGGTTCTGGCGGGGGGGATTCAAGAGACCCAGTACTTC. Its translation: CASSLVLAGGIQETQYF.

This chain uses TRBV5-4 with TRBJ1-4; D might be TRBD1 (5 bases). V lost 0 bases and J 5 bases, leaving 14 bases between the germline ends. Germline CDR1 reads SGHNT; CDR2 reads YYREEE (reference sequence). CDR3 size: 16 residues. In DNA, the CDR3 is TGTGCCAGCAGCTTGGGCAAAGACAGCTTGAATGAAAAACTGTTTTTT. This translates into CASSLGKDSLNEKLFF.

V usage is TRBV3-1 (or the pseudogene TRBV3-2) and J usage is TRBJ2-3; TRBD2 matches at 7 bases. V shed 0 bases and J 5 bases; nucleotides not matched to a gene: 8. There are 16 residues in the CDR3. CDR1 and CDR2 from the germline V gene are LGHDT and YNNKEL (reference sequence). The CDR3 region is CASSQEGGWGGDTQYF. CDR3 nucleotide sequence: TGTGCCAGCAGCCAAGAAGGTGGATGGGGGGGAGATACGCAGTATTTT.